This note documents a single T cell receptor beta chain sequence. Its antigen is as yet unknown. Clones were sequenced by immunoSEQ multiplex PCR, and TCRdb holds only the in-frame ones, with some missing. The table lists some 86,000 clones, almost 80% of them singletons, with approximately 21% in the top ten. The source of the sample is a study of T cell responses to AZD1222 COVID-19 vaccine. The study's findings and limits: Nearly half of unique spike-specific TCRs reportedly avoided B.1.351 and B.1.1.7 mutated regions. Spike-spanning, vaccine-associated CD4 TCRs were dominant at 160-218 and 743-854. Spike-specific TCR depth and breadth grew after two AZD1222 doses. Seropositive status at baseline applied to only 6 or 7 AZD1222 recipients.

The specimen was peripheral blood, collected on day 0 of AZD1222 vaccination. The source of this sequence is an adult in good health.

The CDR3: CASSLAGGFYEQYF. The CDR3 nucleotides read TGTGCCAGCAGCTTAGCGGGAGGTTTTTACGAGCAGTACTTC. This sequence joins TRBV5-8 and TRBJ2-7; 9 nucleotides match TRBD2. Looked up from germline, CDR1 is SGHTS and CDR2 is YDEGEE. The CDR3 extends over 14 amino acids. V trimming: 2 bases; J trimming: 4 bases; junction bases outside the gene matches: 4.